This TCR beta chain derives from a study of Ad26.COV2.S vaccination and SARS-CoV-2 variants (dated by TCRdb to about 2021). For the study in its entirety: Donors in the vaccine arm were drawn from COV1001, a phase I-IIa trial of Ad26.COV2.S in healthy adults that was multicentre, randomized, double-blind and placebo-controlled. Participants in the trial were split at random into five groups of five each, receiving low-dose or high-dose Ad26.COV2.S once or twice, or else placebo on both occasions. The TCR-sequenced set comprised about 30 samples: 19 Ad26.COV2.S vaccine recipients, 5 placebo recipients and 8 SARS-CoV-2 convalescent individuals. TCRbeta repertoire sequencing was used to assess the specificity and breadth of SARS-CoV-2-reactive T cell receptors after Ad26.COV2.S vaccination. Throughout the experiments and outcome assessment, investigators stayed blinded to trial group allocation. Ad26.COV2.S was given intramuscularly at 5x10^10 or 1x10^11 viral particles, as a single shot or as two shots 56 days apart. Summary of the overall study and its limitations: Ad26.COV2.S recipients had higher spike-specific TCR breadth than placebo recipients (P = 0.0014). Non-spike TCR breadth was comparable between vaccine and placebo recipients, consistent with the vaccine containing only spike. Comparing responses between vaccine doses or regimens was not something the study was powered to do. After vaccination, spike-specific CD8+ and CD4+ T cell responses were reported to show substantial breadth. According to the authors, total T cell responses may have been underestimated by the TCR breadth and depth analyses.

Comment on this clone: Its binding antigen is unknown. The junction and the germline gene differ at one end; a read error may be behind it.

Taken with the paper, the label for treatment or condition translates to: some 20 received Ad26.COV2.S at low or high dose, single or two shots; about 5 received placebo; per-sample allocation not given. Repertoires of vaccine and placebo recipients were sequenced from samples taken on day 63 after the first injection. Between 29 July and 7 August 2020, Cohort 1b enrolled around 25 adults aged 18-55 years at one site in Boston, USA. As a vaccine, Ad26.COV2.S was a replication-incompetent adenovirus type 26 vector that expressed a prefusion-stabilized SARS-CoV-2 spike protein derived from the original Wuhan strain. The immunoSEQ Assay was the method used to sequence TCRbeta CDR3 regions. After extraction, genomic DNA underwent amplification by bias-controlled multiplex PCR, followed by high-throughput sequencing. The study's processing was this. To quantify the absolute abundance of every unique TCRbeta CDR3 region, sequences were collapsed and filtered. T cell fraction was estimated by normalizing TCRbeta template counts to usable DNA, with usable DNA measured through amplification of reference genes found in all nucleated cells. Repertoire TCRs were annotated as SARS-CoV-2-specific by exact matching of V gene, CDR3 amino acid sequence and J gene to a known reactive TCR set. The reference SARS-CoV-2 TCR set was derived from MIRA and filtered for enrichment in COVID-19-positive ImmuneCODE repertoires, a step that removed public or cross-reactive TCRs. Using the MIRA antigens, annotated TCRs were further analysed by specific ORF or by position within an ORF. Breadth was defined as annotated unique rearrangements over total unique productive rearrangements; depth was the summed frequency of those rearrangements. Two-sided Wilcoxon rank-sum tests were used to compare TCR breadth between groups. Sourced from immuneACCESS, this table was stored by TCRdb with only in-frame sequences that have V and J called. A share of the clones is absent; for the studies checked, an unresolved V gene accounts for under half, and the remainder has no known explanation. Clone size and V and J calls were adopted from that table, with D and trimming inferred from the DNA. The sample table holds a few hundred thousand clones, of which roughly 90% were seen once. Approximately 1.7% of the sample goes to the ten largest clones.

In the germline V gene, CDR1 corresponds to WSHSY and CDR2 to SAAADI. The CDR3, from cysteine to phenylalanine, totals 12 residues. The kept DNA is CDR3 alone, 36 bases in frame from the first base. This sequence uses TRBV10-2 and TRBJ1-2, with no reliable assignment of the D segment. The material was peripheral blood, obtained in a trial of Ad26.COV2.S vaccine versus placebo. This clonotype originated in a person aged 18-60 years who received the Ad26.COV2.S COVID-19 vaccine or a placebo. This receptor carries the CDR3 CASSEVYYGYTF. The DNA is as follows: TGCGCCAGCAGTGAAGTGTACTATGGTTACACCTTC.